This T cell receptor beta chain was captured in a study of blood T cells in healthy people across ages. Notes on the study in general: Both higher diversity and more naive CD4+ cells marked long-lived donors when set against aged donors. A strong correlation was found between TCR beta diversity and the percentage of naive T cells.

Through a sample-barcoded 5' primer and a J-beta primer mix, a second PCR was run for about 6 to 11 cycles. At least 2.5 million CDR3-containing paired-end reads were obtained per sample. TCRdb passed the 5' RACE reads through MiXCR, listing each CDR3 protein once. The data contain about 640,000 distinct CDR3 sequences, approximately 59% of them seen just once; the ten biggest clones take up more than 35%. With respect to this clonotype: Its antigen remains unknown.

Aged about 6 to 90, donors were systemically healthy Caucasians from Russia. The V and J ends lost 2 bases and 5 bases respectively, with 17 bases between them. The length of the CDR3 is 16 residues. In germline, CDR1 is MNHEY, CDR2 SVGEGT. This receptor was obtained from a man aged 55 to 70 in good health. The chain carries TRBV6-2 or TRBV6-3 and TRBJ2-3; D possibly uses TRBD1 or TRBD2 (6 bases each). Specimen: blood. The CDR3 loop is CASSYGPTGAKDTQYF. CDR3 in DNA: TGTGCCAGCAGTTACGGACCTACGGGGGCTAAAGATACGCAGTATTTT.